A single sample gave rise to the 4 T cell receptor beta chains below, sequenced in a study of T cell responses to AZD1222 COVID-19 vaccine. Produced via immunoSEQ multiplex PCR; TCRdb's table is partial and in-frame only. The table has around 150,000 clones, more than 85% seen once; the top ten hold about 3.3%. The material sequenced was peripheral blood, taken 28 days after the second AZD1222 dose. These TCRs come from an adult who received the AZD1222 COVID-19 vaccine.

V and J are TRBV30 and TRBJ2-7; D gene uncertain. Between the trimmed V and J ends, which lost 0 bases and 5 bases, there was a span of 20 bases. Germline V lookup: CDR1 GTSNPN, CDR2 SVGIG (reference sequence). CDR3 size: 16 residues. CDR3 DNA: TGTGCCTGGAGTGTTAAGACGGCCCCCAACACAAACGAGCAGTACTTC. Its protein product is CAWSVKTAPNTNEQYF.

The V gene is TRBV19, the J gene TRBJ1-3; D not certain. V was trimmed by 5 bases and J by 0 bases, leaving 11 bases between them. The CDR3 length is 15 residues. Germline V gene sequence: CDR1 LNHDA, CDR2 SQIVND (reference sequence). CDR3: CASSPGRSSGNTIYF. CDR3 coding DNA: TGTGCCAGTAGTCCCGGACGGAGCTCTGGAAACACCATATATTTT.

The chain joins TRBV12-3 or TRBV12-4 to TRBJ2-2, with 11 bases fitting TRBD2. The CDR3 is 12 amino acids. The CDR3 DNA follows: TGTGCGGGACTAGCGGACACCGGGGAGCTGTTTTTT. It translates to CAGLADTGELFF.

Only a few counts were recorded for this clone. The CDR3 region has the DNA TGTGCCAGCAGCTACTCCACACAGGGGGCGAGAGGAAACACCATATATTTT. Translated: CASSYSTQGARGNTIYF. The chain combines TRBV5-4 with TRBJ1-3; 9 bases agree with TRBD1. V dropped 3 bases and J dropped 4; count of bases not matched to a gene: 11. CDR3 length: 17 residues. Germline V gene lookup returns CDR1 SGHNT and CDR2 YYREEE (reference sequence).